Here is one T cell receptor (beta chain) with its context. This specimen belongs to a study of T cell responses to AZD1222 COVID-19 vaccine. Only in-frame clones appear in the TCRdb table, and some are missing; sequencing was by immunoSEQ multiplex PCR. This sample carries roughly 81,000 clones, 80% to 90% of them seen once, and the ten largest clones take about 7.7%. This CDR3 spans 15 amino acids. Between the trimmed V and J ends, which lost 4 bases and 6 bases, there was a span of 18 bases. In germline, CDR1 is SGHRS, CDR2 YFSETQ. Sequenced material: peripheral blood, taken on day 0 of AZD1222 vaccination. The gene calls are TRBV5-1 and TRBJ2-3, with D possibly matching TRBD2 (6 bases). This TCR was sampled from an adult in good health. The CDR3 nucleotides are TGCGCCAGCAGCACCCCGGGACTCGAAGGGGATACGCAGTATTTT. Its translation is CASSTPGLEGDTQYF.